This T cell receptor beta chain was sequenced during a study of technical replicates of blood from a handful of donors. Some clones are missing from TCRdb's copy, which holds only in-frame ones; the method was immunoSEQ multiplex PCR. This table has roughly 70,000 clones, roughly nine tenths appearing once. Sequenced: PBMCs. The TCR was taken from a human donor in good health. Some clones in this sample may be carry-over from other donors' samples.

This CDR3 reads CASSKPGQPPYGYTF. CDR3 DNA sequence: TGTGCCAGCAGTAAACCGGGACAGCCGCCTTATGGCTACACCTTC. This chain uses TRBV6-5 with TRBJ1-2; 7 bases are a match to TRBD1. CDR1 is MNHEY, CDR2 SVGAGI, per germline. The V segment lost 5 bases and the J segment 5 bases; nucleotides outside the gene matches: 11. The CDR3 is made up of 15 amino acids.